A single sample is the source of the 23 T cell receptor beta chains below, sequenced in a study of blood T cells in healthy people across ages. Together with a sample-barcoded 5' primer, a J-beta primer mix was included in a second PCR lasting about 6 to 11 cycles. TCRdb re-called the 5' RACE reads with MiXCR, one entry per CDR3 protein. The table shows over 950,000 distinct CDR3 sequences, with 51% occurring only once. The sample comprised blood. The source of these receptors is a woman aged 55-70 years in good health.

The gene calls are TRBV3-1 and TRBJ2-2; 7 bases agree with TRBD2. Trimming at V came to 8 bases and at J to 2 bases, leaving 8 bases not matched to a gene. From germline, CDR1 is LGHDT and CDR2 YNNKEL (reference sequence). The CDR3 has 15 amino acids. CDR3 loop: CASSPSSGNTGELFF. CDR3 in DNA: TGTGCCAGCTCTCCGTCTAGCGGAAACACCGGGGAGCTGTTTTTT.

This rearrangement joins TRBV25-1 to TRBJ2-4, with D uncertain. The CDR3 contains 15 residues. V was cut by 6 bases and J by 0 bases, with 12 bases left in between. Germline V gives CDR1 MGHDK, CDR2 SYGVNS. Here the CDR3 reads CASRGNGLAKNIQYF. CDR3 nucleotides: TGTGCCAGCAGGGGGAACGGGCTAGCCAAAAACATTCAGTACTTC.

This clonotype was counted a few times. This chain joins TRBV7-2 and TRBJ2-1; 7 nucleotides match TRBD2. V was pared by 2 bases and J by 8 bases, with 6 bases of the junction left unmatched. This CDR3 has 14 residues. Per the germline V gene, CDR1 is SGHTA and CDR2 is FQGNSA. The CDR3 region is CASSLIGTIHEQFF. The DNA of the CDR3 is TGTGCCAGCAGCTTAATCGGGACTATCCATGAGCAGTTCTTC.

The V and J genes are TRBV20-1 and TRBJ2-1; perhaps D is TRBD1 or TRBD2 (5 bases each). Germline V gives CDR1 DFQATT, CDR2 SNEGSKA (reference sequence). Trimming removed 5 bases at V and 6 bases at J, with 14 bases between. The CDR3 runs to 13 residues. CDR3: CSARRDQRNEQFF. The CDR3 DNA follows: TGCAGTGCTCGCCGGGACCAACGCAATGAGCAGTTCTTC.

In its sample, this clonotype was seen many times. The J gene is TRBJ2-1, the V gene TRBV27; 11 positions agree with TRBD2. The CDR3 is 15 amino acids. Germline V gene sequence: CDR1 MNHEY, CDR2 SMNVEV (reference sequence). V lost 5 bases, J lost 5 bases, and 5 bases stayed unmatched. The CDR3 loop is CASSPGTSGNNEQFF. In DNA, the CDR3 is TGTGCCAGCAGTCCCGGGACTAGCGGCAACAATGAGCAGTTCTTC.

The V call is TRBV5-6, the J call TRBJ2-3; 13 bases agree with TRBD2. With 4 bases clipped from V and 4 bases from J, the junction kept 6 bases outside the gene matches. The CDR3 runs 16 residues. The germline V gene encodes CDR1 SGHDT and CDR2 YYEEEE. The CDR3 region is CASSATSGREADTQYF. DNA of the CDR3: TGTGCCAGCAGCGCTACTAGCGGGAGGGAGGCAGATACGCAGTATTTT.

This clonotype was detected ten times or more. The chain carries TRBV7-9 and TRBJ2-5, with 14 nucleotides matching TRBD2. The V and J ends lost 0 bases and 4 bases, in that order; junction bases with no gene match: 4. The CDR3 length is 17 residues. Germline V gene lookup returns CDR1 SEHNR and CDR2 FQNEAQ (reference sequence). CDR3 sequence: CASSLATGTSGRETQYF. The DNA for the CDR3 is TGTGCCAGCAGCTTAGCGACAGGGACTAGCGGGAGAGAGACCCAGTACTTC.

This chain uses TRBV20-1 with TRBJ2-7; D may correspond to TRBD1 or TRBD2 (5 bases each). The germline V and J ends were trimmed by 5 bases and 4 bases, with 18 bases remaining between them. Looked up from germline, CDR1 is DFQATT and CDR2 is SNEGSKA (reference sequence). The CDR3 is 14 amino acids. The CDR3: CSAPQPEGPYEQYF. The CDR3 DNA is TGCAGTGCTCCTCAACCCGAGGGACCATACGAGCAGTACTTC.

Only a few counts were recorded for this clonotype. The genes are TRBV4-1 and TRBJ2-7; the D gene is possibly TRBD2 (5 bases). Trimming pared 2 bases from V and 4 bases from J, leaving 9 bases between. The CDR3 totals 13 residues. Germline values: CDR1 MGHRA, CDR2 YSYEKL. CDR3 region: CASSQLRGYEQYF. In nucleotides, the CDR3 is TGCGCCAGCAGCCAACTACGGGGTTACGAGCAGTACTTC.

The chain employs TRBV12-3 or TRBV12-4 and TRBJ1-1; possible D gene TRBD1, 6 bases. The CDR3 length is 13 residues. V was pared by 11 bases and J by 9 bases, with 22 bases between. The CDR3 DNA reads as TGTGCCGGCGCCGCCACAGGGATGGGAAAAGCTTTCTTT. This sequence encodes CAGAATGMGKAFF.

The chain recombines TRBV2 with TRBJ2-5, with 7 bases aligning to TRBD2. Germline CDR1 reads SNHLY; CDR2 reads FYNNEI. This CDR3 comprises 16 residues. The J segment lost 11 bases and the V segment lost 5 bases, leaving 20 bases of the junction unmatched. The CDR3 nucleotides are TGTGCCAGCAGTCCCTTGCGGTCGGGAGGCCACAATGAGCAGTACTTC. Its translation: CASSPLRSGGHNEQYF.

The chain combines TRBV7-9 with TRBJ2-7; weak D call: TRBD2 (6 bases). The CDR3 has 17 amino acids. V was trimmed by 5 bases and J by 0 bases, leaving 20 bases between them. Germline assignment: CDR1 SEHNR and CDR2 FQNEAQ (reference sequence). CDR3 region: CASSQAAGSSSSYEQYF. Written as DNA, the CDR3 is TGTGCCAGCAGCCAGGCAGCGGGCAGTTCAAGCTCCTACGAGCAGTACTTC.

The count of this clonotype is one. The V call is TRBV9, the J call TRBJ2-3; TRBD2 is a possible D gene (6 bases). This CDR3 comprises 16 residues. The V end was cut by 0 bases, the J end by 7 bases, with 18 bases between. The V gene's germline CDR1 is SGDLS and CDR2 YYNGEE. The CDR3 region has the DNA TGTGCCAGCAGCGTAGGATTCAGGAGGGGCATGAATACGCAGTATTTT. Residues: CASSVGFRRGMNTQYF.

The V and J genes are TRBV5-1 and TRBJ2-1; no definite D call. Germline V CDR1 and CDR2: SGHRS, YFSETQ. This CDR3 region has 13 residues. V was clipped by 4 bases and J by 10 bases, with 15 bases between them. The DNA of the CDR3 is TGCGCCAGCAGCCGGACCGACAATCGGGAGCAGTTCTTC. Protein product: CASSRTDNREQFF.

CDR3 bases: TGCGCCAGCAGCACAACCGGGCGACATAACGAGCAGTACTTC. Its translation is CASSTTGRHNEQYF. The chain uses TRBV10-2 and TRBJ2-4, with D unresolved. TRBJ2-7 explains the end of the DNA better; the J call may be wrong. CDR3 size: 14 residues. Germline loops: CDR1 WSHSY, CDR2 SAAADI.

This chain connects TRBV29-1 to TRBJ2-3; perhaps TRBD2 as D (6 bases). CDR1 is SQVTM and CDR2 is ANQGSEA in the germline V gene. Trimming removed 6 bases at V and 4 bases at J, with 26 bases between. CDR3 length equals 17 residues. DNA for the CDR3: TGCAGCGTGGGAAACCACCGGGACTTCAATAATGCAGATACGCAGTATTTT. Its protein is CSVGNHRDFNNADTQYF.

Comments on this clonotype: Given a much more abundant clone one base away, this may be a read error. V gene TRBV5-5 combines with J gene TRBJ2-1; 8 bases are a match to TRBD1. The J segment lost 6 bases and the V segment lost 4 bases, leaving 12 bases of the junction unmatched. This CDR3 comprises 16 residues. From germline, CDR1 is SGHKS and CDR2 YYEKEE (reference sequence). The CDR3 region is CASSMFAGQGSNEQFF. The CDR3 DNA reads as TGTGCCAGCAGCATGTTTGCCGGACAGGGAAGCAATGAGCAGTTCTTC.

The chain has TRBV11-2 and TRBJ2-1, with no clear D. This CDR3 contains 13 residues. Germline V CDR1 and CDR2: SGHAT, FQNNGV. Trimming stripped 7 bases from V and 12 bases from J, with 19 bases between. As DNA, the CDR3 is TGTGCCAGCAACCGCCTGACACGTCATGCGCAGTTCTTC. Residues: CASNRLTRHAQFF.

This chain joins TRBV29-1 and TRBJ2-1, with 7 bases fitting TRBD1. The J call may be in error: the DNA end matches TRBJ2-7 better. Germline V gene lookup returns CDR1 SQVTM and CDR2 ANQGSEA. CDR3 size: 14 residues. CDR3 DNA: TGCAGCGTTGAAGGCCCAGGGGGACACAATGAGCAGTACTTC. This gives the protein CSVEGPGGHNEQYF.

The V and J genes are TRBV29-1 and TRBJ1-2; D is unresolved. Germline assignment: CDR1 SQVTM and CDR2 ANQGSEA. The CDR3 is made up of 12 amino acids. Trimming removed 4 bases from V and 8 bases from J, with 14 bases in between. In DNA form, the CDR3 reads TGCAGCGTTGGGGGAGGGAGACAAGGCTACACCTTC. It is translated as CSVGGGRQGYTF.

This chain uses TRBV4-3 with TRBJ2-3; possibly TRBD1 or TRBD2 for D (5 bases each). There are 16 residues in the CDR3. V shed 10 bases and J shed 0 bases, with 20 bases lying between them. Germline V CDR1 and CDR2: LGHNA, YSLEER. CDR3 coding DNA: TGCGCCACCTTAGTTACCGGGACGGCAAGCACAGATACGCAGTATTTT. It yields the protein CATLVTGTASTDTQYF.

The CDR3 nucleotides read TGCAGTGCTGACCGGGACAGGATTTACAATGAGCAGTTCTTC. Translated: CSADRDRIYNEQFF. The chain couples TRBV20-1 to TRBJ2-1; 8 bases match TRBD1. V was pared by 5 bases and J by 4 bases, with 7 bases of the junction left unmatched. CDR1 and CDR2 (germline): DFQATT, SNEGSKA (reference sequence). CDR3 length equals 14 residues.

This clonotype was counted between two and nine times. This rearrangement joins TRBV2 to TRBJ2-7; unclear D gene. The V end was cut by 7 bases, the J end by 2 bases, with 12 bases between. Germline-derived CDR1 and CDR2 are SNHLY and FYNNEI. The CDR3 contains 13 residues. The CDR3 DNA sequence: TGTGCCAGCAAGACCCGTTCCACCTACGAGCAGTACTTC. Amino acids: CASKTRSTYEQYF. The whole variable domain, remainder taken from reference TRBV2 and TRBJ2-7, is EPEVTQTPSHQVTQMGQEVILRCVPISNHLYFYWYRQILGQKVEFLVSFYNNEISEKSEIFDDQFSVERPDGSNFTLKIRSTKLEDSAMYFCASKTRSTYEQYFGPGTRLTVT.